The clone carrying this TCR beta chain was seen a few times. Its antigen remains unidentified. Reverse transcribing all isolated RNA meant expressed TCRB transcripts were sequenced. Profiled with immunoSEQ multiplex PCR; TCRdb holds only in-frame clones, not every one. The sample carries under 300,000 clones, 24% recorded once. The germline CDR1 and CDR2 sequences are SGHRS and YFSETQ. V dropped 4 bases and J dropped 4 bases, with 14 bases sitting between them. The CDR3 contains 14 residues. This record comes from a study of beta chain features in type 1 diabetes. Points from the study as a whole: In the patient group, naive, central memory and Treg TCRB repertoires seemed more alike than in the healthy donor group. TCRB CDR3 length was moderately but significantly reduced in all four CD4+ subsets of Type 1 diabetes patients.

Central memory, naive, regulatory and stem cell-like memory CD4+ cells were sorted by CD45RO/CCR7/CD25/CD127/CD95/CD27. This TCR was sampled from a woman aged 25-40 years with type 1 diabetes. Sequencing was carried out using naive CD4+ T cells from blood. V gene TRBV5-1 combines with J gene TRBJ1-2, with D uncertain. CDR3 bases: TGCGCCAGCAGCAGGGAGACGGCCTTCTATGGCTACACCTTC. Translated, it gives CASSRETAFYGYTF.